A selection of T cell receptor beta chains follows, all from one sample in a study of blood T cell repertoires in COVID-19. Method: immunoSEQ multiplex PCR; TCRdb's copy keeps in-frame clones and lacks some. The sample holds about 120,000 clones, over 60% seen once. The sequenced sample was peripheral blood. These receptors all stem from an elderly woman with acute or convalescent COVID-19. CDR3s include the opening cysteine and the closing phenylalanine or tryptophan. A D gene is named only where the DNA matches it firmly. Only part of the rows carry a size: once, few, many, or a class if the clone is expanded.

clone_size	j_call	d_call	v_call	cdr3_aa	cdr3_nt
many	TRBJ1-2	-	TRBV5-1	CASSFETPNYGYTF	TGCGCCAGCAGCTTCGAGACACCAAACTATGGCTACACCTTC
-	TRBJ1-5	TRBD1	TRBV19	CASEGQGEGQPQHF	TGTGCCAGTGAAGGACAGGGGGAGGGTCAGCCCCAGCATTTT
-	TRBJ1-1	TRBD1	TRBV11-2	CASSATQGGITEAFF	TGTGCCAGCAGCGCTACGCAGGGGGGTATCACTGAAGCTTTCTTT
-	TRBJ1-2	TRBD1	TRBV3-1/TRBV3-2	CASSLGTGDGYTF	TGTGCCAGCAGCCTCGGGACAGGGGATGGCTACACCTTC
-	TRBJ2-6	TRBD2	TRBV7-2	CASRLSGRSSGANVLTF	TGTGCCAGCAGACTAAGCGGGAGAAGCTCTGGGGCCAACGTCCTGACTTTC
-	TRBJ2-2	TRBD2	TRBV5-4	CASSPPALAGGTGELFF	TGTGCCAGCAGTCCCCCGGCCCTAGCGGGAGGGACCGGGGAGCTGTTTTTT
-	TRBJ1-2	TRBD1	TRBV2	CASSGTGSYGGYTF	TGTGCCAGCAGTGGGACAGGGTCGTATGGAGGCTACACCTTC
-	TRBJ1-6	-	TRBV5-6	CASSLTLSDSPLHF	TGTGCCAGCAGCTTGACCCTCAGCGATTCACCCCTCCACTTT
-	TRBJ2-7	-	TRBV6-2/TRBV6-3	CASSFAGLQYF	TGTGCCAGCAGTTTTGCAGGGTTGCAGTACTTC
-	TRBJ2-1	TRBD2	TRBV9	CASSVGREPRDEQFF	TGTGCCAGCAGCGTAGGGCGGGAGCCCCGGGATGAGCAGTTCTTC
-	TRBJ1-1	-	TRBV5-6	CASSLGMGSLNTEAFF	TGTGCCAGCAGCTTGGGAATGGGCAGCCTGAACACTGAAGCTTTCTTT
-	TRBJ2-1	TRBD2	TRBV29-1	CSVEDGYAAGRLVGEQFF	TGCAGCGTTGAAGATGGATACGCAGCGGGAAGGTTGGTCGGTGAGCAGTTCTTC
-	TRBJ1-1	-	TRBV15	CATSRDQGGPEAFF	TGTGCCACCAGCAGGGATCAGGGAGGCCCTGAAGCTTTCTTT
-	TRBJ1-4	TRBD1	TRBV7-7	CASSLPTGLVEKLFF	TGTGCTAGCAGCTTACCGACAGGGTTGGTTGAAAAACTGTTTTTT
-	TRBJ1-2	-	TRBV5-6	CASSLMREADITNYGYTF	TGTGCCAGCAGCTTGATGAGGGAAGCGGATATTACTAACTATGGCTACACCTTC
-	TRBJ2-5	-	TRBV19	CASSWGPTFSETQYF	TGTGCCAGTAGCTGGGGCCCAACGTTCTCAGAGACCCAGTACTTC
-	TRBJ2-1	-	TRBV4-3	CASSQAGREHNEQFF	TGCGCCAGCAGCCAAGCGGGCCGGGAACACAATGAGCAGTTCTTC
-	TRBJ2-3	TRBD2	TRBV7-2	CASSSLAGGSTDTQYF	TGTGCCAGCAGCTCACTAGCGGGGGGGAGCACAGATACGCAGTATTTT
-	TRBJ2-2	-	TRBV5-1	CASSTTRGHNTGELFF	TGCGCCAGCAGCACGACAAGGGGACACAACACCGGGGAGCTGTTTTTT
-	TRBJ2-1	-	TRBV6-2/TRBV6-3	CASSYLREGYNEQFF	TGTGCCAGCAGTTACCTACGGGAAGGGTACAATGAGCAGTTCTTC
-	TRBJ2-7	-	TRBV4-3	CASSQDYFGTSYEQYF	TGCGCCAGCAGCCAAGATTATTTCGGGACATCCTACGAGCAGTACTTC
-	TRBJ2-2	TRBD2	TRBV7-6	CASSLASTSGTSNTGELFF	TGTGCCAGCAGCTTAGCTTCGACTAGCGGGACATCGAACACCGGGGAGCTGTTTTTT
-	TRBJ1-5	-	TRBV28	CASSLRRQPQHF	TGTGCCAGCAGTTTGCGGCGTCAGCCCCAGCATTTT
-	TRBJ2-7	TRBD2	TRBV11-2	CASSLDYGTSGGPSYEQYF	TGTGCCAGCAGCTTAGATTATGGGACTAGCGGGGGGCCCTCCTACGAGCAGTACTTC
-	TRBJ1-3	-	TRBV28	CASSIPDSNTIYF	TGTGCCAGCAGTATTCCAGACAGTAACACCATATATTTT
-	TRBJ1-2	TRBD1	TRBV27	CASKPSGGAGYTF	TGTGCCAGCAAACCTTCAGGGGGCGCTGGCTACACCTTC
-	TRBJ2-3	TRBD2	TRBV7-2	CASSSGLAGGHADTQYF	TGTGCCAGCAGCTCCGGACTAGCGGGGGGGCACGCAGATACGCAGTATTTT
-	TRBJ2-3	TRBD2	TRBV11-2	CASSLGLAASRKDTQYF	TGTGCCAGCAGCTTAGGTCTAGCGGCAAGTCGTAAAGATACGCAGTATTTT
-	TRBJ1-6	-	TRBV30	CAWSGTRWGSPLHF	TGTGCCTGGAGTGGGACTCGGTGGGGATCACCCCTCCACTTT
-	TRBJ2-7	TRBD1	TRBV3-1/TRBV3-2	CASSQGGGQTYEQYF	TGTGCCAGCAGCCAAGGAGGGGGACAGACCTACGAGCAGTACTTC
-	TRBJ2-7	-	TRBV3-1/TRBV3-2	CASSPRDRTYEQYF	TGTGCCAGCAGCCCGCGGGACCGAACCTACGAGCAGTACTTC
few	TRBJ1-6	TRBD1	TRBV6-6	CASRPGTGGAGTLHF	TGTGCCAGCAGACCCGGGACAGGGGGCGCAGGGACCCTCCACTTT
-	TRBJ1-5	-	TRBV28	CASSPRGNQPQHF	TGTGCCAGCAGCCCGAGGGGGAATCAGCCCCAGCATTTT
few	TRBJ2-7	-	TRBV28	CASRDSYEQYF	TGTGCCAGCAGAGACAGCTACGAGCAGTACTTC
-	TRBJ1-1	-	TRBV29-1	CSVNRVNTEAFF	TGCAGCGTTAACAGGGTGAACACTGAAGCTTTCTTT
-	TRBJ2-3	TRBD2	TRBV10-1	CASSPSGGVDTQYF	TGCGCCAGCAGTCCTAGCGGGGGGGTCGATACGCAGTATTTT
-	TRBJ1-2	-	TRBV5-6	CASSLIQGGFYGYTF	TGTGCCAGCAGCTTGATACAGGGTGGATTCTATGGCTACACCTTC
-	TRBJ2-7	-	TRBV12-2	CASRLDRGLYEQYF	TGTGCAAGTCGCTTAGACAGGGGGCTCTACGAGCAGTACTTC
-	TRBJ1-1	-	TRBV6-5	CASSRDTFSTEAFF	TGTGCCAGCAGTAGGGACACATTTTCGACTGAAGCTTTCTTT
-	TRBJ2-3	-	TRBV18	CASSSDRPNTDTQYF	TGTGCCAGCTCATCAGACAGGCCAAACACAGATACGCAGTATTTT
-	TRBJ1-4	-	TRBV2	CASLVMPGGEKLFF	TGTGCCAGCCTGGTTATGCCCGGAGGCGAAAAACTGTTTTTT
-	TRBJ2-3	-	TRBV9	CASNRLARSTDTQYF	TGTGCCAGCAATCGCCTAGCGAGATCCACAGATACGCAGTATTTT
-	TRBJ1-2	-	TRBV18	CASSPEGHYGYTF	TGTGCCAGCTCACCGGAGGGGCACTATGGCTACACCTTC
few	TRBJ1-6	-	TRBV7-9	CASSLSRGSYNSPLHF	TGTGCCAGCAGCTTATCCCGGGGCTCCTATAATTCACCCCTCCACTTT
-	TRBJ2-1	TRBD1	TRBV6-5	CASNRQGPRMGEQFF	TGTGCCAGCAATCGACAGGGGCCGCGGATGGGGGAGCAGTTCTTC
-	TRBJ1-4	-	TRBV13	CASSSRTANEKLFF	TGTGCCAGCAGCTCTCGGACAGCAAATGAAAAACTGTTTTTT
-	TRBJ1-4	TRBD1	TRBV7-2	CASSLAGQGNEKLFF	TGTGCCAGCAGCTTAGCGGGACAGGGTAATGAAAAACTGTTTTTT